This T cell receptor beta chain emerged from a study of CD8+ T cells in alopecia areata. The sequencing template was cDNA reverse transcribed from extracted RNA. Sequenced by immunoSEQ multiplex PCR; TCRdb stores in-frame clones only, minus some. There are over 150,000 clones in the sample; more than 55% occur only once, and roughly 5% lies in the top ten. Study results and caveats: When scalp samples are sequenced, resident alphabeta T cells of normal skin are also captured. The study found higher clonality in lesional than normal scalp, especially in alopecia totalis/universalis. Patients showed less clear TCR sequence sharing than mice, possibly partly because of HLA diversity.

PBMCs served as the source from which CD4+ and CD8+ T cells were sorted. Comments on this clone: The antigen is undetermined.

V gave up 8 bases and J gave up 0 bases, with 14 bases separating them. Per the germline V gene, CDR1 is MNHEY and CDR2 is SMNVEV (reference sequence). There are 14 residues in the CDR3. The origin of this receptor is a human donor in good health. Material for sequencing was CD8+ T cells sorted from blood. The gene calls are TRBV27 and TRBJ2-7, with a weak D call TRBD1 (6 bases). CDR3 DNA sequence: TGTGCCAGCTCTGGACAGCACCCCTCCTACGAGCAGTACTTC. It yields the protein CASSGQHPSYEQYF.